This T cell receptor beta chain derives from a study of blood T cell repertoires in COVID-19. Study at large: Acute and convalescent COVID-19 specimens originated in the United States, Italy and Spain. Sample material is recorded as cDNA or gDNA derived from T cells, B-cell-depleted T cells, or PBMCs.

In this sample, this clone turned up a few times. The protocol was immunoSEQ multiplex PCR, while the TCRdb copy is restricted to in-frame clones and leaves out a portion. The sample includes 200,000 to 300,000 clones, around nine tenths of them seen just once. CDR1 is MNHNY and CDR2 is SVGAGI in the germline V gene (reference sequence). V was shortened by 2 bases and J by 9 bases, with 8 bases between the two germline ends. This CDR3 comprises 12 residues. This sequence originates from an older woman who had recovered from COVID-19. Sequencing input: peripheral blood. The genes are TRBV6-6 and TRBJ2-1; the D gene is possibly TRBD2 (5 bases). CDR3 DNA sequence: TGTGCCAGCAGTTACCCAGAGGGTGAGCAGTTCTTC. It encodes CASSYPEGEQFF.